The 7 T cell receptor beta chains in this list originate from one sample, sequenced in a study of T cells in Graves' hyperthyroidism and ophthalmopathy. Using RNA transcripts as the source, TCR beta CDR3 regions were amplified. TCR CDR3 regions were first amplified by RT-PCR with HTBI primers. TCRdb re-derived calls from the multiplex PCR reads in MiXCR, one entry per CDR3 protein. Of a few hundred thousand distinct CDR3 sequences detected, roughly 15% appear once; the ten largest clones hold about 14%. Source material: blood. The origin of the receptors is a woman in her thirties or forties with Graves' hyperthyroidism that later progressed to Graves' ophthalmopathy.

Ten or more counts support this clonotype. The J gene is TRBJ1-1, the V gene TRBV12-3 or TRBV12-4; weak D call: TRBD1 (5 bases). Trimming left V 5 bases short and J 4 bases short, with 17 bases between. The CDR3 contains 15 residues. CDR3 sequence reads: CASSTSGGGTTEAFF. The CDR3 DNA sequence: TGTGCCAGCAGTACCAGCGGGGGGGGGACCACTGAAGCTTTCTTT.

The table lists this clonotype with many counts. V is TRBV6-1 and J is TRBJ2-2; D not resolved. The CDR3 runs 13 residues. V shed 5 bases and J shed 1 base, with 5 bases lying between them. CDR1 is MNHNS and CDR2 is SASEGT in the germline V gene. Here the CDR3 DNA reads TGTGCCAGCAGTCAGCGGAACACCGGGGAGCTGTTTTTT. Protein: CASSQRNTGELFF.

This clonotype was detected many times. The chain is built from TRBV24-1 and TRBJ2-7; TRBD1 matches at 7 bases. There are 13 residues in the CDR3. Trimming cost V 4 bases and J 5 bases; bases outside gene matches: 4. CDR1 is KGHDR and CDR2 is SFDVKD in the germline V gene. The CDR3 protein is CATSEGQVNEQYF. The DNA for the CDR3 is TGTGCCACCAGTGAAGGACAGGTAAACGAGCAGTACTTC.

This clonotype has ten or more counts. The chain has TRBV20-1 and TRBJ2-1; possible D gene TRBD2, 6 bases. V lost 2 bases and J 5 bases, leaving 16 bases between the germline ends. Germline loops: CDR1 DFQATT, CDR2 SNEGSKA (reference sequence). This CDR3 region has 15 residues. The CDR3 nucleotides read TGCAGTGCTAGACAAATCTCGACTAGAAACAATGAGCAGTTCTTC. Translating it yields CSARQISTRNNEQFF.

The rearrangement uses TRBV20-1 and TRBJ2-1; 7 bases match TRBD2. Germline assignment: CDR1 DFQATT and CDR2 SNEGSKA (reference sequence). The CDR3 runs to 15 residues. V lost 4 bases and J lost 0; bases outside the gene matches: 6. CDR3 sequence: CSANKLANSYNEQFF. The DNA for the CDR3 is TGCAGTGCTAATAAACTAGCGAACTCCTACAATGAGCAGTTCTTC.

This clonotype was counted many times. The rearrangement links TRBV29-1 to TRBJ1-1; D unclear. V was clipped by 7 bases and J by 1 base, with 10 bases between them. In germline, CDR1 is SQVTM, CDR2 ANQGSEA. The CDR3 spans 12 residues. The CDR3 nucleotides read TGCAGCGCCAAGGCAGGGAACACTGAAGCTTTCTTT. Translating gives CSAKAGNTEAFF.

Comments on this clonotype: This may arise from a read error, as a much more abundant clone is one base away. The V and J genes are TRBV28 and TRBJ2-5; 9 bases are a match to TRBD2. Germline-derived CDR1 and CDR2 are MDHEN and SYDVKM. The CDR3 is 15 amino acids. V shed 5 bases, J shed 5 bases, and the junction held 9 bases outside the gene matches. The CDR3 sequence is CASSRAGGRGETQYF. In DNA, the CDR3 is TGTGCCAGCAGTCGGGCTGGCGGGAGGGGGGAGACCCAGTACTTC.